This TCR beta chain was documented in a study of T cells after yellow fever vaccination (dated by TCRdb to between 2017 and 2020). In the study overall: The SMART-Seq v4 Ultra Low Input RNA kit was used to prepare libraries from fractions with low cell numbers. To follow T-cell clones before and after both primary and booster YFV17D yellow fever vaccination, bulk TCR alpha and beta repertoires underwent longitudinal sequencing. Two healthy male donors made up the cohort, one aged 18 to 29 years and the other aged 30 to 40 years. Blood was collected at multiple timepoints before and after primary and secondary immunization, and bulk PBMC replicates and cell subsets were isolated.

Notes on this clonotype: There is no known antigen for this receptor. The sample holds no much larger clone one base away, and base qualities are not on file.

The sample's treatment or condition label, in plain terms: live attenuated yellow fever vaccine strain. Two biological replicates of bulk PBMCs were collected at each blood-draw timepoint. A standard Ficoll-Paque protocol was used to isolate PBMCs from peripheral blood. RNA was extracted with TriZol from bulk PBMCs, CD4 and CD8 fractions, and dextramer-positive and dextramer-negative fractions. TCR cDNA was synthesized by 5'RACE template switching, through which a universal primer site and unique molecular identifiers were introduced. Priming for cDNA synthesis came from both the TCR alpha and TCR beta constant segments. Library amplification involved two PCR steps, and the second step added sample barcodes and sequencing adapters. Sequencing of libraries was done on Illumina HiSeq 2500 (2x100 bp) or NovaSeq (2x150 bp). The study's own analysis went as follows. Demultiplexing of reads and collapsing into UMI consensus sequences were performed with MIGEC, and V(D)J alignment was carried out with MiXCR. Clonotypes responding to the vaccine were identified with edgeR on replicate PBMC samples, with the criteria of FDR below 0.01 and a log2 fold change above 5 up to day 15. Each bulk clonotype was labeled CD4 or CD8 based on which sequenced repertoire, CD4 or CD8, contained the clonotype at higher abundance. The public reads were quality trimmed at Q25 with fastp and then assembled into clones with MiXCR by TCRdb, keeping productive beta chains. Rows with a matching CDR3 protein are joined into one entry that keeps the most common DNA and genes. V and J calls and clone size were set by TCRdb, not the authors. Counted in this sample were 450,000 to 550,000 distinct CDR3 sequences; 20% to 25% of them appeared once. The ten most abundant clones make up about a sixth of the sample.

V gives up 8 bases and J gives up 3 bases, and the segment between their germline ends measures 9 bases. Including cysteine and phenylalanine, the CDR3 has 12 amino acids. Of all the DNA, just the CDR3 is kept, 36 bases in frame from base 1. Based on the germline V gene, the CDR1 and CDR2 sequences are SNHLY and FYNNEI. Overall study results and their limits: Only a couple of donors were included in the study, so the extent to which the findings can be generalized is limited. A small fraction of clonotypes appeared in both the CD4 and CD8 compartments, likely as a result of convergent recombination. Because abundant contaminating clonotypes from the bulk population could be contained in FACS-sorted repertoires, computational filtering was required. After the booster, most of the clones that had expanded following primary vaccination were detected again (roughly 96% of CD4 and roughly 90% of CD8), which suggests that memory was broadly maintained. The secondary T-cell response was weaker than the primary response but faster, peaking on day 5 instead of day 15.

This clonotype originated in a man younger than 35 who received the YFV17D yellow fever vaccine. The chain was built from TRBV2 and TRBJ2-3; the D gene cannot be named for sure. Material: PBMCs, obtained less than 25 days after the first yellow fever vaccination. The CDR3 sequence is CASLGPTDTQYF. The DNA sequence is as follows: TGTGCCAGCCTTGGGCCGACAGATACGCAGTATTTT. Full variable domain (CDR3 extended with the reference TRBV2 and TRBJ2-3 proteins): EPEVTQTPSHQVTQMGQEVILRCVPISNHLYFYWYRQILGQKVEFLVSFYNNEISEKSEIFDDQFSVERPDGSNFTLKIRSTKLEDSAMYFCASLGPTDTQYFGPGTRLTVL.